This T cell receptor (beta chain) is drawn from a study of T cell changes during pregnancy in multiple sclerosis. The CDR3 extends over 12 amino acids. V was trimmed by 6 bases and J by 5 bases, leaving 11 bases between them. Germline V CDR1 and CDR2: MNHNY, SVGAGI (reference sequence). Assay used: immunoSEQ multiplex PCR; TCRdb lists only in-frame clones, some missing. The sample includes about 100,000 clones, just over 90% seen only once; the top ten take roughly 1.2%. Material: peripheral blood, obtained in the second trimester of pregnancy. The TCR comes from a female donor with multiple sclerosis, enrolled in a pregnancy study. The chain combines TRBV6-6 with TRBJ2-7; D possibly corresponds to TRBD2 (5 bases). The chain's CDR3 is CASRRLGDEQYF. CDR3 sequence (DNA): TGTGCCAGCAGAAGACTCGGGGACGAGCAGTACTTC.